These 13 T cell receptor beta chains came from one sample sequenced in a study of a mutant IDH1 vaccine in newly diagnosed glioma (dated by TCRdb to the early 2020s). This specimen's time point label, interpreted: week 11, during vaccination. Every vaccine dose consisted of 300 ug of a 20-mer mutant IDH1 peptide in Montanide, administered subcutaneously together with topical imiquimod. Which antigens these TCRs recognize remains unknown. The library was made by the immunoSEQ multiplex PCR assay. TCRdb limited this immuneACCESS table to in-frame rearrangements with V and J called. A share of clones is missing; checked studies link under half to unresolved V genes, and the rest is unexplained. The sample includes about 32,000 clones, with around 82% observed a single time. The ten largest clones take up approximately 25% of the sample. This specimen was PBMCs, taken from a glioma patient whose treatment included an IDH1 peptide vaccine. These TCRs come from a man younger than 45 with glioma.

The chain employs TRBV5-4 and TRBJ2-5; TRBD1 or TRBD2 may be the D gene (5 bases each). With 4 bases removed from V and 1 base from J, the gap between germline ends came to 11 bases. The germline CDR1 and CDR2 sequences are SGHNT and YYREEE (reference sequence). This CDR3 comprises 14 residues. CDR3 sequence reads: CASSTGTAQETQYF. In nucleotides, the CDR3 is TGTGCCAGCAGCACCGGGACGGCCCAAGAGACCCAGTACTTC.

The chain combines TRBV5-4 with TRBJ2-1, with unresolved D. The germline V gene has CDR1 SGHNT and CDR2 YYREEE (reference sequence). V was shortened by 0 bases and J by 0 bases, with 7 bases between the two germline ends. CDR3 size: 15 residues. CDR3 residues: CASSLDRSSYNEQFF. In DNA form, the CDR3 reads TGTGCCAGCAGCTTGGACCGCAGCTCCTACAATGAGCAGTTCTTC.

This clone has just a few counts. Compared with germline, one end of the junction differs, possibly owing to a read error. This rearrangement joins TRBV29-1 to TRBJ1-1; no definite D call. This CDR3 has 13 residues. Germline V gene data show CDR1 as SQVTM and CDR2 as ANQGSEA. CDR3 in amino acids: CSAILPNKAARIF. The CDR3, as DNA: TGCAGCGCCATTCTCCCAAACAAGGCGGCGAGGATTTTT.

The table lists this clone with a count of one. The chain joins TRBV28 to TRBJ1-2; TRBD1 aligns across 11 bases. V trimming: 8 bases; J trimming: 8 bases; junction bases outside the gene matches: 4. Germline V CDR1 and CDR2: MDHEN, SYDVKM. The CDR3 has 12 residues. CDR3 sequence (DNA): TGTGCCAGCCGGGACAGGGGGTGGGGCTACACCTTC. This sequence encodes CASRDRGWGYTF.

V gene TRBV20-1 combines with J gene TRBJ2-3; D is unclear. CDR1 and CDR2 from the germline V gene are DFQATT and SNEGSKA (reference sequence). Between the trimmed V and J ends, which lost 7 bases and 3 bases, there was a span of 5 bases. The CDR3 has 10 residues. The CDR3, as DNA: TGCAGTGACGCGACAGATACGCAGTATTTT. It specifies CSDATDTQYF.

This clone was seen only a few times. The rearrangement links TRBV6-1 to TRBJ1-2, with a tentative D call TRBD1 (5 bases). Germline V lookup: CDR1 MNHNS, CDR2 SASEGT. V lost 5 bases and J lost 0, with 13 bases in between. The CDR3 contains 15 residues. The chain's CDR3 is CASSWQGEANYGYTF. CDR3 bases: TGTGCCAGCAGTTGGCAGGGAGAGGCTAACTATGGCTACACCTTC.

The chain uses TRBV7-9 and TRBJ1-2, with D possibly TRBD1 on 5 matching bases. CDR3 length: 16 residues. The ends were cut back, 5 bases at V and 0 bases at J, with 16 bases in the middle. The germline gives CDR1 SEHNR, CDR2 FQNEAQ (reference sequence). CDR3 DNA sequence: TGTGCCAGCAGCCAATTTTCTATGACAGCTAACTATGGCTACACCTTC. It translates to CASSQFSMTANYGYTF.

This clone was seen a handful of times. The genes are TRBV5-4 and TRBJ2-7; D may match TRBD1 or TRBD2 (5 bases each). CDR1 and CDR2 from the germline V gene are SGHNT and YYREEE (reference sequence). This CDR3 spans 15 amino acids. Trimming took 0 bases from V and 3 from J, leaving 13 bases between them. This CDR3 reads CASSLAGTENYEQYF. CDR3 DNA: TGTGCCAGCAGCTTGGCAGGGACGGAGAACTACGAGCAGTACTTC.

The chain uses TRBV13 and TRBJ1-2; the D gene is possibly TRBD1 (5 bases). V was trimmed by 5 bases and J by 3 bases, leaving 10 bases between them. Germline V gene data show CDR1 as PRHDT and CDR2 as FYEKMQ (reference sequence). The CDR3 covers 13 residues. CDR3 region: CASSTRGDYGYTF. In DNA form, the CDR3 reads TGTGCCAGCAGCACACGGGGGGACTATGGCTACACCTTC.

The chain is built from TRBV6-1 and TRBJ1-5; no firm D call. The germline V and J ends were trimmed by 7 bases and 4 bases, with 17 bases remaining between them. Germline V gene lookup returns CDR1 MNHNS and CDR2 SASEGT. The length of the CDR3 is 15 residues. The CDR3 region has the DNA TGTGCCAGCACACTAACCCCGGGCCCAAATCAGCCCCAGCATTTT. The encoded protein is CASTLTPGPNQPQHF.

This clone was recorded only once. The chain is built from TRBV29-1 and TRBJ1-1, with D uncertain. The CDR3 runs 13 residues. V dropped 6 bases and J dropped 5 bases, with 16 bases sitting between them. Germline CDR1 SQVTM, CDR2 ANQGSEA. In DNA, the CDR3 is TGCAGCGTCGTTGCCCCCGTAGGGACTGAAGCTTTCTTT. This encodes CSVVAPVGTEAFF.

V is TRBV29-1 and J is TRBJ2-7; 9 bases are shared with TRBD1. V trimming: 1 base; J trimming: 5 bases; junction bases outside the gene matches: 9. The CDR3 is 15 amino acids. Germline V lookup: CDR1 SQVTM, CDR2 ANQGSEA. In nucleotides, the CDR3 is TGCAGCGTTGAAGCCGGAACAGGGGGCGTAGACGAGCAGTACTTC. It codes for CSVEAGTGGVDEQYF.

This chain links TRBV6-5 with TRBJ2-2; D call uncertain. CDR1 and CDR2 from the germline V gene are MNHEY and SVGAGI. The CDR3 consists of 14 residues. V gave up 6 bases and J gave up 1 base, with 9 bases separating them. CDR3 coding DNA: TGTGCCAGCAGGAGGCAGATGAACACCGGGGAGCTGTTTTTT. Its protein product is CASRRQMNTGELFF.